This TCR beta chain was observed in a study of blood T cell repertoires in COVID-19. Study details: Acute-phase and convalescent COVID-19 samples originated in the United States, Italy and Spain. T cells, B-cell-depleted T cells, or PBMCs supplied cDNA or gDNA.

Per the study methods: Counts of nucleated cells, estimated from reference gene primer amplification, were obtained. Profiling relied on immunoSEQ multiplex PCR, and the TCRdb table lists in-frame clones only, not all of them. For V, J and clone size, that table is used; D and trimming come from the DNA. Of 200,000 to 300,000 clones in the sample, around 83% were seen once. V dropped 0 bases and J dropped 6 bases, with 16 bases sitting between them. The germline V gene encodes CDR1 SGDLS and CDR2 YYNGEE. This CDR3 has 16 residues. The receptor's source is a man aged 40-55 years who had recovered from COVID-19. The chain has TRBV9 and TRBJ2-1, with D possibly matching TRBD2 (6 bases). Sequenced: peripheral blood. The CDR3 region has the DNA TGTGCCAGCAGCGTAGCGGGAGATGTCACGGGCAATGAGCAGTTCTTC. Amino acids: CASSVAGDVTGNEQFF.